What follows is one T cell receptor (beta chain) and its context. Its antigen is as yet unknown. This entry is derived from a study of identical twins. Overall study findings and caveats: Abundant beta clonotypes from cord blood bore fewer insertions; memory repertoires lacked this pattern. Twin-shared out-of-frame alpha sequences showed excess low generation probability.

The germline gives CDR1 KGHSH, CDR2 LQKENI. The CDR3 runs to 16 residues. The V segment lost 1 base and the J segment 2 bases; nucleotides outside the gene matches: 3. MiXCR, run by TCRdb on the 5' RACE reads, gives a single entry per CDR3 protein. This table holds hundreds of thousands of distinct CDR3 sequences, roughly an eighth found once. This same sample was also taken into another study, of yellow fever vaccine responses in identical twins. That report notes: The authors reported partly convergent, partly personalized vaccine responses in identical twins.

Specimen: PBMCs. The chain combines TRBV18 with TRBJ2-2; TRBD1 aligns across 8 bases. The clonotype was recovered from a woman under 30 in good health. The CDR3 nucleotides are TGTGCCAGCTCACCACGACAGGGGTTAAACACCGGGGAGCTGTTTTTT. As protein: CASSPRQGLNTGELFF.